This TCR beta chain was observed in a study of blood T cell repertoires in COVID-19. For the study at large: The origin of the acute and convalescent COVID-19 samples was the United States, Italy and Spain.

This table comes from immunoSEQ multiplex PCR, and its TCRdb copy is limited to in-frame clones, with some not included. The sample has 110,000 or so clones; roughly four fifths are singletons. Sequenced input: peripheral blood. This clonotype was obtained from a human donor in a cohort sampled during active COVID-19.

CDR3 nucleotide sequence: TGTGCCAGCAGGGGACAGGGCGGCGAGCAGTACTTC. Translation gives CASRGQGGEQYF. This chain links TRBV2 with TRBJ2-7, with 9 bases lining up with TRBD1. Germline values: CDR1 SNHLY, CDR2 FYNNEI. After removal of 6 bases from V and 6 bases from J, the junction contained 3 bases not matched to a gene. CDR3 length equals 12 residues.